This T cell receptor beta chain appears in the sequencing data of a study of CD8 T cells in ankylosing spondylitis. Germline CDR1 and CDR2: SGHTA and FQGTGA. The V and J ends lost 4 bases and 6 bases respectively, with 10 bases between them. The CDR3 is made up of 13 amino acids. Molecular-barcoded quantitative 5'-RACE produced these TCR beta libraries. Each CDR3 protein is one row after TCRdb ran MiXCR on the 5' RACE reads. The sample lists fewer than 400,000 distinct CDR3 sequences; approximately 20% were seen once. Study outcomes and limitations: Earlier studies detected some motif variants in reactive arthritis synovial fluid and blood. The authors found the disease-linked clones to be CD8+ and relatively rare in peripheral blood. The study identified a TCR beta motif of under ten highly homologous variants that appeared characteristic of ankylosing spondylitis blood.

A few counts support this clonotype. Its antigen remains unknown. The sequence came from a male donor with ankylosing spondylitis. Input material: blood, either unsorted or a sorted T cell fraction (not recorded which). J is TRBJ2-1 and V is TRBV7-3; no definite D call. CDR3: CASSSPFSNEQFF. CDR3 DNA sequence: TGTGCCAGCAGCTCACCGTTCAGCAATGAGCAGTTCTTC.